This TCR beta chain was identified during a study of shared clonotypes between healthy human individuals. Study-level background: Serving as donors were a couple of women and a few men, whose ages spanned 18 to 49. General study points: Blood was the sole source, and tissue repertoires probably differ.

About this clone itself: Its cognate antigen is unknown.

Profiled with immunoSEQ multiplex PCR; TCRdb holds only in-frame clones, not every one. The sample gives 450,000 to 650,000 clones, around 80% of which show up once; 9.5% to 15% is in the top ten. Trimming took 2 bases from V and 2 from J, leaving 10 bases between them. The length of the CDR3 is 15 residues. Germline V gene sequence: CDR1 MDHEN, CDR2 SYDVKM. The sequence came from a woman aged 40 to 50 in good health. Some clones in this sample may be carry-over from other donors' samples. Sequences were obtained from PBMCs. This rearrangement joins TRBV28 to TRBJ2-1; possibly TRBD1 or TRBD2 for D (6 bases each). This chain's CDR3 is CASSLPGGPYNEQFF. For the CDR3, the DNA is TGTGCCAGCAGTTTACCCGGGGGCCCCTACAATGAGCAGTTCTTC.